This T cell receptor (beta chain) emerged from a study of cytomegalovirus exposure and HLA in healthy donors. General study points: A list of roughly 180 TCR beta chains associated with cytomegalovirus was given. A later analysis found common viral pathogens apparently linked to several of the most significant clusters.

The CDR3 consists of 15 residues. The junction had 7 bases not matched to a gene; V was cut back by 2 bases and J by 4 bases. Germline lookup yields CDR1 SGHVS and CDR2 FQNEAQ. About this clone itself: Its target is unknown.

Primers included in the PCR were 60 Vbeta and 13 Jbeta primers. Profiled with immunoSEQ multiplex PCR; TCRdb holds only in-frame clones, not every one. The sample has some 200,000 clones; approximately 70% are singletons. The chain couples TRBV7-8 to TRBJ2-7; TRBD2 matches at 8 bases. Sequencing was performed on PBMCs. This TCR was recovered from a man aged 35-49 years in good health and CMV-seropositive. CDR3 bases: TGTGCCAGCAGCTTACAAGCGGGGGCCCGGTACGAGCAGTACTTC. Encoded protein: CASSLQAGARYEQYF.